A selection of T cell receptor beta chains follows, all from one sample in a study of blood T cells in healthy people across ages. TCRdb re-derived calls from the 5' RACE reads in MiXCR, one entry per CDR3 protein. The sample yields about 1.8 million distinct CDR3 sequences, around half seen once. The sequenced sample was blood. The receptors stem from a woman in her thirties or forties in good health. CDR3s include the opening cysteine and the closing phenylalanine or tryptophan. D genes are given only for firm matches. Clone sizes are given selectively: once, few, many, or a class where the clone is expanded.

V,size,D,J,DNA,CDR3
TRBV7-9,few,NA,TRBJ2-7,TGTGCCAGCAGCTTAGACATCCCTGCCTACGAGCAGTACTTC,CASSLDIPAYEQYF
TRBV27,NA,TRBD2,TRBJ2-3,TGTGCCAGCAGTGCAATCCTCGGTTCAGCGGGGGTCGCAGATACGCAGTATTTT,CASSAILGSAGVADTQYF
TRBV7-9,NA,NA,TRBJ1-5,TGTGCCAGCAGCAACCTCGCAGGGTCGAATCAGCCCCAGCATTTT,CASSNLAGSNQPQHF
TRBV5-1,NA,TRBD1,TRBJ2-1,TGCGCCAGCAGCGCCGGGACAGGGAGCTACCATGAGCAGTTCTTC,CASSAGTGSYHEQFF
TRBV7-2,few,TRBD2,TRBJ2-5,TGTGCCAGCAGCTTGGAGCGGGGGGGCGTGATGTACCAAGAGACCCAGTACTTC,CASSLERGGVMYQETQYF
TRBV29-1,few,NA,TRBJ2-5,TGCAGCGTTGAGGAAGGGGCGGAGACCCAGTACTTC,CSVEEGAETQYF
TRBV5-1,NA,NA,TRBJ2-3,TGCGCCAGCAGCTGGGGCGGGGAACCTATTGGAGATACGCAGTATTTT,CASSWGGEPIGDTQYF
TRBV6-6,NA,TRBD1,TRBJ2-4,TGTGCCAGCATCGGATTTGACAGGGTAGCCAAAACCATTCAGTACTTC,CASIGFDRVAKTIQYF
TRBV20-1,NA,NA,TRBJ1-2,TGCAGTGCTAGAGTGACAGCGGCCTATGGCTTCACCTTC,CSARVTAAYGFTF
TRBV20-1,NA,NA,TRBJ2-1,TGCAGTGCTAGCCAGGGGAATGAGCAGTTCTTC,CSASQGNEQFF
TRBV6-2/TRBV6-3,NA,TRBD2,TRBJ2-4,TGTGCCAGCGCCCCCCCGGCTAGCGGGGCCTTAGCCAAAAACATTCAGTACTTC,CASAPPASGALAKNIQYF
TRBV5-4,NA,TRBD1,TRBJ2-2,TGTGCCAGCAGCTTACCGGGACAGACGAACACCGGGGAGCTGTTTTTT,CASSLPGQTNTGELFF
TRBV7-2,NA,NA,TRBJ2-7,TGTGCCAGCAGCCCTGGACCACGCGGGCGGTGCGAGCAGTACTTC,CASSPGPRGRCEQYF
TRBV7-2,NA,TRBD1,TRBJ2-3,TGTGCCAGCGGGACAGGGTCGGATACGCAGTATTTT,CASGTGSDTQYF
TRBV14,NA,TRBD2,TRBJ2-3,TGTGCCAGCAGCCAACCCCTCTTGACTAGCGGTGCAGATACGCAGTATTTT,CASSQPLLTSGADTQYF
TRBV29-1,NA,NA,TRBJ1-2,TGCAGCGTTGAAGATCAGGGCCATGGCTACACCTTC,CSVEDQGHGYTF
TRBV10-3,NA,NA,TRBJ1-2,TGTGCCATCAGTGAGTCGGGCGAGGGACCTGTAAGGGGCTACACCTTC,CAISESGEGPVRGYTF
TRBV25-1,few,TRBD2,TRBJ2-3,TGTGCCAGCAGTGAATTCGGCGGGGGGGCCTCGGATACGCAGTATTTT,CASSEFGGGASDTQYF
TRBV7-2,NA,TRBD2,TRBJ2-3,TGTGCCAGCAGCTTAGGTCCTAGCGGGGCCTTAGCAGGGGATACGCAGTATTTT,CASSLGPSGALAGDTQYF
TRBV25-1,NA,NA,TRBJ1-4,TGTGCCAGCAGTGAAGGGGGATCAGGTGAAAAACTGTTTTTT,CASSEGGSGEKLFF
TRBV2,NA,NA,TRBJ1-4,TGTGCCAGCAGAGCCGCCGGGGCGCGTGAAAAACTGTTTTTT,CASRAAGAREKLFF
TRBV20-1,NA,TRBD1,TRBJ1-5,TGCAGTGCTTTCGAGCACCGGGACAGCAGTCAGCCCCAGCATTTT,CSAFEHRDSSQPQHF